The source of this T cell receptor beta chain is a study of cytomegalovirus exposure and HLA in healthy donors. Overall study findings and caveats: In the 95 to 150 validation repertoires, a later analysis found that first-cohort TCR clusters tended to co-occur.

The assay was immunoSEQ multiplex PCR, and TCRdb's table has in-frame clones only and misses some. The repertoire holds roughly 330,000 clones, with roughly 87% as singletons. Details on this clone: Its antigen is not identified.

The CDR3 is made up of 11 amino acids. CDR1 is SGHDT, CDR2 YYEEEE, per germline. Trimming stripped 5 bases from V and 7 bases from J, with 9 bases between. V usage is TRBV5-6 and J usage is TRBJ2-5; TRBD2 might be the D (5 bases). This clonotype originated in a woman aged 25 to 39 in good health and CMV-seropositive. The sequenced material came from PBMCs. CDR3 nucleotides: TGTGCCAGCAGGCTTGGGAGGACCCAGTACTTC. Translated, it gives CASRLGRTQYF. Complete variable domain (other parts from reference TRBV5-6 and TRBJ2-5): DAGVTQSPTHLIKTRGQQVTLRCSPKSGHDTVSWYQQALGQGPQFIFQYYEEEERQRGNFPDRFSGHQFPNYSSELNVNALLLGDSALYLCASRLGRTQYFGPGTRLLVL.